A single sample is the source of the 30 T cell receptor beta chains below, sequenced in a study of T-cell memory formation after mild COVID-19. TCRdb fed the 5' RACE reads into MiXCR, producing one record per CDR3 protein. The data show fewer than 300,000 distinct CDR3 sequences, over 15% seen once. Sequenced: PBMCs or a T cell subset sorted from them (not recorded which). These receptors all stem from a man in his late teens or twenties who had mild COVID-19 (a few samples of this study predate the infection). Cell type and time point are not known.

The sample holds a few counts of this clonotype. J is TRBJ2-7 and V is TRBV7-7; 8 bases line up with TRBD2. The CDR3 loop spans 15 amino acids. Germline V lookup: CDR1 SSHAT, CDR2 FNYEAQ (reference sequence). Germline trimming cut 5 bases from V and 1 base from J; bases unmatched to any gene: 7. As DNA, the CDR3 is TGTGCCAGCAGCACCGAGCGGGGGACTTCCTACGAGCAGTACTTC. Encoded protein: CASSTERGTSYEQYF. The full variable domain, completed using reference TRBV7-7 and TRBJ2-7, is GAGVSQSPRYKVTKRGQDVTLRCDPISSHATLYWYQQALGQGPEFLTYFNYEAQPDKSGLPSDRFSAERPEGSISTLTIQRTEQRDSAMYRCASSTERGTSYEQYFGPGTRLTVT.

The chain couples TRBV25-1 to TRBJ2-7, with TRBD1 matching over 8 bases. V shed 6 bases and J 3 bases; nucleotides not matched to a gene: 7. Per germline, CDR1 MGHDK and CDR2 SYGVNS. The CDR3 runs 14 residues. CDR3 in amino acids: CASSWAGGIYEQYF. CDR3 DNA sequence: TGTGCCAGCAGCTGGGCAGGGGGCATCTACGAGCAGTACTTC.

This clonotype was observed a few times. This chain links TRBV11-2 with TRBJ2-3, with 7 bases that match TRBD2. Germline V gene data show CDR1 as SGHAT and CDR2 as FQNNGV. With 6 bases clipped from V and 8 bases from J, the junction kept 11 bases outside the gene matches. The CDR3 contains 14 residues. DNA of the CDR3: TGTGCCAGCAGACTCCCCACGGGGGGAGGTACGCAGTATTTT. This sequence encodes CASRLPTGGGTQYF. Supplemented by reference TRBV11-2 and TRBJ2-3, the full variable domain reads EAGVAQSPRYKIIEKRQSVAFWCNPISGHATLYWYQQILGQGPKLLIQFQNNGVVDDSQLPKDRFSAERLKGVDSTLKIQPAKLEDSAVYLCASRLPTGGGTQYFGPGTRLTVL.

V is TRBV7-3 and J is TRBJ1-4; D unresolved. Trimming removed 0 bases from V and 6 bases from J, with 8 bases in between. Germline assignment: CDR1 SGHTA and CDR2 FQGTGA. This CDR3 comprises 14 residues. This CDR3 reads CASSLTGRDEKLFF. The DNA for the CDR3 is TGTGCCAGCAGCTTAACGGGCAGAGATGAAAAACTGTTTTTT.

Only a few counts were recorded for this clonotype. DNA for the CDR3: TGTGCCAGCAGCCAAGATCGTGGGGGGCGCGAGCAGTACTTC. It translates to CASSQDRGGREQYF. The V and J genes are TRBV4-2 and TRBJ2-7; D tentatively fits TRBD1 or TRBD2 (6 bases each). The CDR3 is 14 amino acids. Germline values: CDR1 LGHNA, CDR2 YNFKEQ. V dropped 0 bases and J dropped 6 bases, with 12 bases sitting between them.

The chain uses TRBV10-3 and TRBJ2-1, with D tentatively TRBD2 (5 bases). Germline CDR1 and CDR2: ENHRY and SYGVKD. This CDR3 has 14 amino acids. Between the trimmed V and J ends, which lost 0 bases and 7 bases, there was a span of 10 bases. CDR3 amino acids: CAISESPSRNEQFF. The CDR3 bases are TGTGCCATCAGTGAGTCCCCTAGCCGGAATGAGCAGTTCTTC.

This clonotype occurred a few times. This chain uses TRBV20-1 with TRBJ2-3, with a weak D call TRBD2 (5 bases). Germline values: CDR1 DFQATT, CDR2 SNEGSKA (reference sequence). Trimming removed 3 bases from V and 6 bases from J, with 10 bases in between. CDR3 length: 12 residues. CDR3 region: CSASRGMDTQYF. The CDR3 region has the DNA TGCAGTGCTAGCCGGGGTATGGATACGCAGTATTTT.

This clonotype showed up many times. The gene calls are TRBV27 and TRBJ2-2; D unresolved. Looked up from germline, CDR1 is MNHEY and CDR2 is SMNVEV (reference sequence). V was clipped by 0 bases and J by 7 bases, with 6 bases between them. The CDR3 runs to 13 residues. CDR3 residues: CASSLSNGGELFF. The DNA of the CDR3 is TGTGCCAGCAGTTTATCAAACGGCGGGGAGCTGTTTTTT.

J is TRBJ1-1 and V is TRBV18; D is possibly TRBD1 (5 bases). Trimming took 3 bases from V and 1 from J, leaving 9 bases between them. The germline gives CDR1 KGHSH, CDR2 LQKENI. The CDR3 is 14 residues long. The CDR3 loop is CASSPMGRNTEAFF. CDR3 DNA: TGTGCCAGCTCACCGATGGGACGGAACACTGAAGCTTTCTTT.

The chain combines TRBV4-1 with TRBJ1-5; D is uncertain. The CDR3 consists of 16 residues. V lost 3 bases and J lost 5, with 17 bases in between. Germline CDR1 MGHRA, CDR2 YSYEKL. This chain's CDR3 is CASSHLPGSRDQPQHF. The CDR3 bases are TGCGCCAGCAGCCACCTACCCGGGTCTCGCGATCAGCCCCAGCATTTT.

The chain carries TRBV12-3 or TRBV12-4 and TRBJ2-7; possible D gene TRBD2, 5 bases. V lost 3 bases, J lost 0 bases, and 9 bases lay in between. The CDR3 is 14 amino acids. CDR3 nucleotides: TGTGCCAGCAGTTTCTCGAGGGTCTCCTACGAGCAGTACTTC. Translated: CASSFSRVSYEQYF.

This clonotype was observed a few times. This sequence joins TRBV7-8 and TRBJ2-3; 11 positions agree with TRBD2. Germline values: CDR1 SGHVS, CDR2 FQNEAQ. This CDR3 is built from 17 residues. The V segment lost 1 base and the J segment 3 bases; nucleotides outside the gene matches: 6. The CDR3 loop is CASSLGASGGRTDTQYF. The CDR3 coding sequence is TGTGCCAGCAGCTTAGGGGCTAGCGGGGGGAGGACAGATACGCAGTATTTT.

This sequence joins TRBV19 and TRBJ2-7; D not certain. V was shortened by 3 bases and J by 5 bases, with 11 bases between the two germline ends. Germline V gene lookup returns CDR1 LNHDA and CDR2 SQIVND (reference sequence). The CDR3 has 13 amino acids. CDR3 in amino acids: CASSIRQSDEQYF. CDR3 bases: TGTGCCAGTAGTATCCGGCAGAGCGACGAGCAGTACTTC.

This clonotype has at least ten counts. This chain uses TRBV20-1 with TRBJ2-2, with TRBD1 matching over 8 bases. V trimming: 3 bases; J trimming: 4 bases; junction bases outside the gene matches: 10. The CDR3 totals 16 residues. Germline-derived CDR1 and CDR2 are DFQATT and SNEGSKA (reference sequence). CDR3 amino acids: CSARIPGQESTGELFF. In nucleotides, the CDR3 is TGCAGTGCTAGGATACCGGGACAGGAATCCACCGGGGAGCTGTTTTTT.

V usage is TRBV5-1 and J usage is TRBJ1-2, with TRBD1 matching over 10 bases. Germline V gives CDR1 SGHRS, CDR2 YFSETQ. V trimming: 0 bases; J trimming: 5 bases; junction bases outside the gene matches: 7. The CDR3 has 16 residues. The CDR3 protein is CASSLVETGGEYGYTF. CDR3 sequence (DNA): TGCGCCAGCAGCTTGGTAGAGACAGGGGGCGAGTATGGCTACACCTTC.

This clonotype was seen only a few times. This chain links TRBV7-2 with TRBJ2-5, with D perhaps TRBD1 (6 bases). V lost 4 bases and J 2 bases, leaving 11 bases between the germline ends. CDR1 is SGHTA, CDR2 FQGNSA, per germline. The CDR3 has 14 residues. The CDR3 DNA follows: TGTGCCAGCAGCTCCCCGACAGGTCAAGAGACCCAGTACTTC. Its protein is CASSSPTGQETQYF.

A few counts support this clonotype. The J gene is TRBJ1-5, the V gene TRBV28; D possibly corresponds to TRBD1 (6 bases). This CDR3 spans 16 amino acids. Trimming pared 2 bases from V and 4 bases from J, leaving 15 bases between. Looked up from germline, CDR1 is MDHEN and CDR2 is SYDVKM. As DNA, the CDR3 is TGTGCCAGCAGTTTAAACCGCAGGGGCGTTAATCAGCCCCAGCATTTT. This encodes CASSLNRRGVNQPQHF.

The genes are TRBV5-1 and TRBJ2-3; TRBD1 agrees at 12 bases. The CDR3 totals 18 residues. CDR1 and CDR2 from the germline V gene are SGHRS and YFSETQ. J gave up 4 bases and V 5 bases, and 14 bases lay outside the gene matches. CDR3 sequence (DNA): TGCGCCAGCAGTCGCACCGGGACAGGGGGCGTGAGGGCAGATACGCAGTATTTT. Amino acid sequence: CASSRTGTGGVRADTQYF.

CDR3 loop: CSARTSGNYGYTF. CDR3 bases: TGCAGTGCGAGAACCAGTGGGAACTATGGCTACACCTTC. V usage is TRBV20-1 and J usage is TRBJ1-2; D not certain. V was cut by 6 bases and J by 2 bases, with 13 bases left in between. Looked up from germline, CDR1 is DFQATT and CDR2 is SNEGSKA (reference sequence). This CDR3 spans 13 amino acids.

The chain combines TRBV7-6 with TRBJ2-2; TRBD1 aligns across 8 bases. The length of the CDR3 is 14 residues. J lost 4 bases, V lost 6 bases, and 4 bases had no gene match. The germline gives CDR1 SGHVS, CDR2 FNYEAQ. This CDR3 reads CASRDREATGELFF. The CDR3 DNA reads TGTGCCAGCAGGGACAGGGAGGCCACCGGGGAGCTGTTTTTT.

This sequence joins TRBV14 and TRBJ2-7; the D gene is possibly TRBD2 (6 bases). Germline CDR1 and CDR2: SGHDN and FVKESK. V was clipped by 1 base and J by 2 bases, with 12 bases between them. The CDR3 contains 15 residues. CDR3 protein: CASSQAPGGPYEQYV. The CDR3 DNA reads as TGTGCCAGCAGCCAAGCCCCCGGGGGTCCCTACGAGCAGTACGTC.

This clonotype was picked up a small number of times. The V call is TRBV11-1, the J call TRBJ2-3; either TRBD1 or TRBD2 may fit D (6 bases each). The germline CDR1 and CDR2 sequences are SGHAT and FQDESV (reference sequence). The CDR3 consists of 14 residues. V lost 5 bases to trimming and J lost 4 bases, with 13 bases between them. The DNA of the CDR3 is TGTGCCAGCAGCGCGAACGGGGGCCCAGATACGCAGTATTTT. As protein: CASSANGGPDTQYF.

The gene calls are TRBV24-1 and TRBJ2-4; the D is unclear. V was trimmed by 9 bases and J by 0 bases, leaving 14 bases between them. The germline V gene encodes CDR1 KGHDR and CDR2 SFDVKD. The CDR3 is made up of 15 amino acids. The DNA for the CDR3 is TGTGCCACCGAGGCAGGTTCTTTAGCCAAAAACATTCAGTACTTC. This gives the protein CATEAGSLAKNIQYF.

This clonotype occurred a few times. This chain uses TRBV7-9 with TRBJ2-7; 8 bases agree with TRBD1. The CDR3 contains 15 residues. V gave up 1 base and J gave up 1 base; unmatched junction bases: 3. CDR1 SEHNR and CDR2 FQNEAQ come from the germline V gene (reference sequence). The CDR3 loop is CASSLGQGPSYEQYV. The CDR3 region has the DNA TGTGCCAGCAGCTTAGGACAGGGGCCTTCCTACGAGCAGTACGTC.

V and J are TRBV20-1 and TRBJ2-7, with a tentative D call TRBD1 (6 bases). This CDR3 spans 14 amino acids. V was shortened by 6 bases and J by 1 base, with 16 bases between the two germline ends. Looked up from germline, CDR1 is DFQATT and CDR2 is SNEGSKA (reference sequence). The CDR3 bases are TGCAGTGCGAGATCTTCAACAGGGTCCTACGAGCAGTACGTC. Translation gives CSARSSTGSYEQYV.

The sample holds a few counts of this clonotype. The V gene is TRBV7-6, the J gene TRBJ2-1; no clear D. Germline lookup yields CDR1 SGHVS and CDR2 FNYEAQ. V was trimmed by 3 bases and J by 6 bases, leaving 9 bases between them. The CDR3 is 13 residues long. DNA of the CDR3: TGTGCCAGCAGCTTCCCCCGGAGCAATGAGCAGTTCTTC. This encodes CASSFPRSNEQFF.

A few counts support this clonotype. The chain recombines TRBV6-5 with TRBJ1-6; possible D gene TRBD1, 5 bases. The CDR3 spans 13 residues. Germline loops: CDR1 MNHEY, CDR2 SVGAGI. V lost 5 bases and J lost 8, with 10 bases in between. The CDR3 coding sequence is TGTGCCAGCAGTCTGGGGGGGGATTCACCCCTCCACTTT. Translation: CASSLGGDSPLHF.

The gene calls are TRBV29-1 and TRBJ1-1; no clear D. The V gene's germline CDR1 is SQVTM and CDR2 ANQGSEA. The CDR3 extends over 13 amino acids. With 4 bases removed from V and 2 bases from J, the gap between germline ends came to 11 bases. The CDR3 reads CSVGKGSNTEAFF. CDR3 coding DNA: TGCAGCGTTGGAAAGGGATCTAACACTGAAGCTTTCTTT.

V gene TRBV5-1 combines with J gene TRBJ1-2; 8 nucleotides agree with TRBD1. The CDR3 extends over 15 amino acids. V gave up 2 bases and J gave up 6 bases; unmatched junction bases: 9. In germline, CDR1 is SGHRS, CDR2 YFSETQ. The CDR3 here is CASSLDTGGLDGYTF. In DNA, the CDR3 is TGCGCCAGCAGCTTAGACACAGGGGGTCTCGATGGCTACACCTTC.

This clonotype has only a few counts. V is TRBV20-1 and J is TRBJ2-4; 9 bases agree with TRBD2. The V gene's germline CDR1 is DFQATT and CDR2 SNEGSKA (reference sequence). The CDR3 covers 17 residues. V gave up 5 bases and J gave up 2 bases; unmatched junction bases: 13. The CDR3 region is CSARPLGRGGTKNIQYF. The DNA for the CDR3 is TGCAGTGCTCGCCCCCTTGGGCGGGGGGGAACCAAAAACATTCAGTACTTC.